One and the same sample provided the 29 T cell receptor beta chains below, sequenced in a study of vaccination and CD4 T cells after COVID-19. Sequencing of the DNA from cultured CD4+ T cells was carried out with the Oncomine TCR Beta short-read assay. Extraction of genomic DNA was performed on cultured CD4+ T cells. Via MiXCR, TCRdb re-called the PCR reads, giving one row per CDR3 protein. Found here are some 10,000 distinct CDR3 sequences, 25% to 35% of them singletons; the top ten hold roughly 13%. Stated treatment: approximately 9-day PBMC culture with coronavirus spike peptide pools or control peptides (ViraFEST assay). Those CD4+ T cells from the unexposed donor predate the COVID-19 pandemic (2011-2018). These TCRs are of unknown antigen specificity. The sample consisted of CD4+ T cells from blood, cultured in vitro. These receptors were obtained from a human donor in good health.

This clonotype was found a few times. V gene TRBV6-2 or TRBV6-3 combines with J gene TRBJ2-2; 10 nucleotides agree with TRBD2. V gave up 6 bases and J gave up 5 bases; unmatched junction bases: 6. The CDR3 is made up of 15 amino acids. Germline V lookup: CDR1 MNHEY, CDR2 SVGEGT. The CDR3 region has the DNA TGTGCCAGCAGGCTAGCGGGAGTGAGGACCGGGGAGCTGTTTTTT. Amino acid sequence: CASRLAGVRTGELFF.

This clonotype showed up just a few times. The rearrangement uses TRBV7-2 and TRBJ1-5, with TRBD1 identical over 8 bases. This CDR3 comprises 14 residues. Germline V lookup: CDR1 SGHTA, CDR2 FQGNSA. V was pared by 5 bases and J by 2 bases, with 2 bases of the junction left unmatched. CDR3 nucleotides: TGTGCCAGCAGCAGGACAGGGCGCAATCAGCCCCAGCATTTT. Translating gives CASSRTGRNQPQHF.

This clonotype was picked up a small number of times. The gene calls are TRBV19 and TRBJ2-7; no definite D call. V was shortened by 10 bases and J by 7 bases, with 14 bases between the two germline ends. The CDR3 has 11 amino acids. CDR1 and CDR2 from the germline V gene are LNHDA and SQIVND (reference sequence). The CDR3 bases are TGTGCCACCAGTCAGAATGGGGAGCAGTACTTC. Amino acid sequence: CATSQNGEQYF. The whole variable domain, filled in from reference TRBV19 and TRBJ2-7, reads DGGITQSPKYLFRKEGQNVTLSCEQNLNHDAMYWYRQDPGQGLRLIYYSQIVNDFQKGDIAEGYSVSREKKESFPLTVTSAQKNPTAFYLCATSQNGEQYFGPGTRLTVT.

The J gene is TRBJ1-5, the V gene TRBV2; D gene ambiguous. Germline CDR1 and CDR2: SNHLY and FYNNEI. The CDR3 contains 14 residues. Trimming took 7 bases from V and 2 from J, leaving 12 bases between them. Written as DNA, the CDR3 is TGTGCCAGCACAATCGGGGTGGGCAATCAGCCCCAGCATTTT. Its protein product is CASTIGVGNQPQHF.

The J gene is TRBJ2-7, the V gene TRBV6-1; 11 bases are a match to TRBD2. CDR1 is MNHNS, CDR2 SASEGT, per germline. V lost 10 bases and J lost 2; bases outside the gene matches: 7. This CDR3 has 14 residues. CDR3 protein: CATKQGLAAYEQYF. The CDR3 DNA reads TGTGCCACCAAGCAGGGACTAGCGGCCTACGAGCAGTACTTC.

The chain recombines TRBV25-1 with TRBJ1-5, with a possible D match to TRBD1 (5 bases). Trimming took 8 bases from V and 5 from J, leaving 10 bases between them. The germline CDR1 and CDR2 sequences are MGHDK and SYGVNS. CDR3 length equals 12 residues. CDR3 loop: CASSWGYQPQHF. The CDR3 DNA reads TGTGCCAGCTCTTGGGGCTATCAGCCCCAGCATTTT.

The chain combines TRBV6-4 with TRBJ2-5; 10 nucleotides match TRBD1. Germline CDR1 reads MRHNA; CDR2 reads SNTAGT. The CDR3 is 13 amino acids. J was trimmed by 4 bases and V by 4 bases; bases with no gene match: 0. In DNA form, the CDR3 reads TGTGCCAGCAGTGGGGACAGGGGAGAGACCCAGTACTTC. It translates to CASSGDRGETQYF.

This clonotype was seen a handful of times. This chain connects TRBV20-1 to TRBJ2-2; D unresolved. Germline V lookup: CDR1 DFQATT, CDR2 SNEGSKA (reference sequence). The CDR3 consists of 14 residues. V was shortened by 6 bases and J by 3 bases, with 14 bases between the two germline ends. CDR3 residues: CSAVRKWDTGELFF. The CDR3 DNA reads as TGCAGTGCGGTACGCAAATGGGACACCGGGGAGCTGTTTTTT.

This chain links TRBV6-1 with TRBJ1-1; TRBD1 matches 7 bases. The CDR3 runs to 15 residues. V dropped 5 bases and J dropped 5; count of bases not matched to a gene: 11. The germline gives CDR1 MNHNS, CDR2 SASEGT. The CDR3 sequence: CASSPSSGGGTEAFF. The CDR3 DNA reads as TGTGCCAGCAGTCCATCCTCAGGGGGAGGGACTGAAGCTTTCTTT.

This clonotype has more than one count but fewer than ten. This chain connects TRBV28 to TRBJ1-5; TRBD1 might be the D (5 bases). Germline assignment: CDR1 MDHEN and CDR2 SYDVKM. Trimming took off 3 bases at V and 0 bases at J, with 18 bases between the two ends. The CDR3 loop spans 18 amino acids. CDR3 loop: CASSFPPAGGGSNQPQHF. In DNA form, the CDR3 reads TGTGCCAGCAGTTTTCCCCCAGCGGGCGGGGGTAGCAATCAGCCCCAGCATTTT.

This clonotype has more than one count but fewer than ten. The rearrangement joins TRBV7-2 to TRBJ2-3; 10 positions match TRBD2. The CDR3 covers 17 residues. J gave up 3 bases and V 4 bases, and 10 bases lay outside the gene matches. Germline CDR1 reads SGHTA; CDR2 reads FQGNSA. CDR3 protein: CASSSTFSGRSTDTQYF. CDR3 nucleotide sequence: TGTGCCAGCAGCTCTACCTTTAGCGGGAGGTCGACAGATACGCAGTATTTT.

This clonotype was picked up a small number of times. The chain employs TRBV20-1 and TRBJ2-7; TRBD1 might be the D (6 bases). The CDR3 has 16 amino acids. Germline CDR1 reads DFQATT; CDR2 reads SNEGSKA (reference sequence). Trimming shortened V by 8 bases and J by 4 bases, and 27 bases separated the two germline ends. The CDR3 DNA reads TGCAGTTCTTTATCTACCTCCGGAGGACAGCTTTACGAGCAGTACTTC. Its protein product is CSSLSTSGGQLYEQYF.

This clonotype was seen a handful of times. The chain uses TRBV20-1 and TRBJ2-7; D might be TRBD2 (6 bases). This CDR3 contains 13 residues. V was trimmed by 5 bases and J by 0 bases, leaving 11 bases between them. The germline V gene encodes CDR1 DFQATT and CDR2 SNEGSKA (reference sequence). CDR3 region: CSAGRQSSYEQYF. For the CDR3, the DNA is TGCAGTGCTGGGAGGCAGAGCTCCTACGAGCAGTACTTC.

Only a few counts were recorded for this clonotype. The rearrangement joins TRBV20-1 to TRBJ1-6; 10 nucleotides align to TRBD1. The CDR3 has 16 residues. V was clipped by 0 bases and J by 7 bases; unmatched bases: 6. Germline loops: CDR1 DFQATT, CDR2 SNEGSKA (reference sequence). The DNA for the CDR3 is TGCAGTGCTAGAGATCCGGGACAGGGGATCAATTCACCCCTCCACTTT. Encoded protein: CSARDPGQGINSPLHF.

This clonotype was found a few times. This chain joins TRBV28 and TRBJ2-2, with D perhaps assigned TRBD1 or TRBD2 (5 bases each). Germline-derived CDR1 and CDR2 are MDHEN and SYDVKM. Deletions cut 7 bases from V and 1 base from J, with 10 bases between. The length of the CDR3 is 14 residues. The DNA of the CDR3 is TGTGCCAGCACCGATGGGGGGAACACCGGGGAGCTGTTTTTT. Translation gives CASTDGGNTGELFF.

Only a few counts were recorded for this clonotype. The rearrangement joins TRBV5-1 to TRBJ2-3; D gene ambiguous. The CDR3 loop spans 14 amino acids. V lost 4 bases, J lost 0 bases, and 9 bases lay in between. Germline loops: CDR1 SGHRS, CDR2 YFSETQ. This CDR3 is CASSIAISTDTQYF. CDR3 DNA sequence: TGCGCCAGCAGCATCGCTATTAGCACAGATACGCAGTATTTT. Filled out from reference TRBV5-1 and TRBJ2-3, the complete variable domain reads KAGVTQTPRYLIKTRGQQVTLSCSPISGHRSVSWYQQTPGQGLQFLFEYFSETQRNKGNFPGRFSGRQFSNSRSEMNVSTLELGDSALYLCASSIAISTDTQYFGPGTRLTVL.

V usage is TRBV20-1 and J usage is TRBJ2-7, with D possibly matching TRBD1 (6 bases). V was cut by 3 bases and J by 6 bases, with 21 bases left in between. The CDR3 runs to 15 residues. Germline V gene data show CDR1 as DFQATT and CDR2 as SNEGSKA (reference sequence). CDR3 loop: CSASLGARRRREQYF. In nucleotides, the CDR3 is TGCAGTGCTAGTTTGGGGGCGAGACGGCGGCGCGAGCAGTACTTC.

The gene calls are TRBV7-9 and TRBJ2-2; possibly TRBD2 for D (6 bases). Germline CDR1 and CDR2: SEHNR and FQNEAQ (reference sequence). The germline V and J ends were trimmed by 11 bases and 7 bases, with 11 bases remaining between them. The CDR3 has 11 residues. In DNA form, the CDR3 reads TGTGCCCCGGAGGGTTTCGGGGAGCTGTTTTTT. Protein sequence: CAPEGFGELFF.

This clonotype was seen only a few times. The chain couples TRBV20-1 to TRBJ2-1, with TRBD1 matching over 7 bases. The V and J ends lost 8 bases and 4 bases, in that order; junction bases with no gene match: 8. The CDR3 loop spans 13 amino acids. Germline V lookup: CDR1 DFQATT, CDR2 SNEGSKA (reference sequence). In DNA, the CDR3 is TGCAGTTTAAGACAGGACAGGTACAATGAGCAGTTCTTC. Its translation is CSLRQDRYNEQFF.

V is TRBV19 and J is TRBJ2-7; 9 nucleotides agree with TRBD1. With 2 bases clipped from V and 6 bases from J, the junction kept 11 bases outside the gene matches. Germline CDR1 is LNHDA and CDR2 is SQIVND (reference sequence). CDR3 length: 16 amino acids. The CDR3 spells CASSIPAGQGTGEQYF. CDR3 sequence (DNA): TGTGCCAGTAGTATACCGGCGGGACAGGGAACCGGCGAGCAGTACTTC. Using reference TRBV19 and TRBJ2-7 for the parts outside the CDR3, the full variable domain is DGGITQSPKYLFRKEGQNVTLSCEQNLNHDAMYWYRQDPGQGLRLIYYSQIVNDFQKGDIAEGYSVSREKKESFPLTVTSAQKNPTAFYLCASSIPAGQGTGEQYFGPGTRLTVT.

Regarding this clonotype: A junction boundary mismatches the germline segment, possibly from a read error. The rearrangement links TRBV4-3 to TRBJ1-2, with D unresolved. The CDR3 consists of 14 residues. From germline, CDR1 is LGHNA and CDR2 YSLEER. The CDR3 here is CASSQGLGGYGYTF. The CDR3 bases are TGCGCCAGCAGTCAAGGCCTGGGCGGTTATGGCTACACCTTC.

In this sample, this clonotype is medium-sized. The V and J genes are TRBV12-3 or TRBV12-4 and TRBJ1-2, with D possibly being TRBD1 (5 bases). V lost 8 bases and J 5 bases, leaving 15 bases between the germline ends. The CDR3 length is 13 residues. The chain's CDR3 is CASGARRLYGYTF. The CDR3 DNA follows: TGTGCCAGCGGGGCCAGGCGGTTGTATGGCTACACCTTC.

This chain joins TRBV24-1 and TRBJ2-1, with TRBD2 matching over 7 bases. The germline V gene has CDR1 KGHDR and CDR2 SFDVKD. J gave up 8 bases and V 3 bases, and 12 bases lay outside the gene matches. CDR3 length: 16 amino acids. The CDR3 DNA sequence: TGTGCCACCAGTGATCCAGCAGGGAGGGCCCGAGATGAGCAGTTCTTC. This sequence encodes CATSDPAGRARDEQFF.

This rearrangement joins TRBV7-8 to TRBJ1-2, with 7 positions matching TRBD1. CDR3 size: 13 residues. V was clipped by 5 bases and J by 6 bases; unmatched bases: 6. The V gene's germline CDR1 is SGHVS and CDR2 FQNEAQ. The CDR3 DNA sequence: TGTGCCAGCAGCCTTGGACAGGTTCATGGCTACACCTTC. This sequence encodes CASSLGQVHGYTF.

This chain uses TRBV11-2 with TRBJ2-2; TRBD2 aligns across 7 bases. The CDR3 length is 14 residues. Germline trimming cut 5 bases from V and 8 bases from J; bases unmatched to any gene: 8. The V gene's germline CDR1 is SGHAT and CDR2 FQNNGV. CDR3 sequence: CASSLGLLSGELFF. The CDR3 DNA sequence: TGTGCCAGCAGCCTGGGACTATTGTCTGGGGAGCTGTTTTTT.

The chain uses TRBV6-2 or TRBV6-3 and TRBJ2-5; D is perhaps TRBD1 or TRBD2 (7 bases each). The CDR3 sequence is 15 residues long. The V gene's germline CDR1 is MNHEY and CDR2 SVGEGT. Trimming stripped 7 bases from V and 5 bases from J, with 20 bases between. The CDR3 sequence: CASTTGRGPGETQYF. CDR3 DNA sequence: TGTGCCAGCACCACTGGGAGGGGGCCGGGGGAGACCCAGTACTTC.

J is TRBJ1-5 and V is TRBV5-6; no reliable D call. Deletions cut 4 bases from V and 0 bases from J, with 11 bases between. Germline assignment: CDR1 SGHDT and CDR2 YYEEEE. The CDR3 spans 15 residues. CDR3 nucleotides: TGTGCCAGCAGCGGAAAGGGTTATAGCAATCAGCCCCAGCATTTT. Amino acids: CASSGKGYSNQPQHF. Full variable domain (missing parts from reference TRBV5-6 and TRBJ1-5): DAGVTQSPTHLIKTRGQQVTLRCSPKSGHDTVSWYQQALGQGPQFIFQYYEEEERQRGNFPDRFSGHQFPNYSSELNVNALLLGDSALYLCASSGKGYSNQPQHFGDGTRLSIL.

This chain joins TRBV5-1 and TRBJ1-6, with TRBD1 as a possible D gene (5 bases). This CDR3 spans 13 amino acids. In germline, CDR1 is SGHRS, CDR2 YFSETQ. Trimming took 6 bases from V and 6 from J, leaving 10 bases between them. The CDR3 DNA reads as TGCGCCAGCACCGGGGACTTTAATTCACCCCTCCACTTT. This translates into CASTGDFNSPLHF.

Only a few counts were recorded for this clonotype. In nucleotides, the CDR3 is TGCAGTGCTAGAACGAGACAGGGGGTTAGCAATCAGCCCCAGCATTTT. Its translation: CSARTRQGVSNQPQHF. The genes are TRBV20-1 and TRBJ1-5; TRBD1 agrees at 9 bases. The CDR3 is 16 residues long. From germline, CDR1 is DFQATT and CDR2 SNEGSKA (reference sequence). J gave up 0 bases and V 2 bases, and 5 bases lay outside the gene matches.